This is a list of T cell receptor beta chains from one sample in a study of blood T cell repertoires in COVID-19. The assay was immunoSEQ multiplex PCR, and TCRdb's table has in-frame clones only and misses some. This sample has approximately 220,000 clones, with approximately 88% found just once. The specimen sequenced was peripheral blood. The receptors here all came from a man in his forties with acute or convalescent COVID-19. Each CDR3 is given with its conserved first and last residue. Each record gives: V gene, clone size, D gene, J gene, CDR3 DNA, CDR3 protein. D genes are given only for firm matches. Only some rows state a clone size, as once, few, many or a class for expanded clones.

v_call: TRBV18; clone_size: .; d_call: TRBD1; j_call: TRBJ2-4; cdr3_nt: TGTGCCTCTGCTGCAACAGGGGGAGTCAAAAACATTCAGTACTTC; cdr3_aa: CASAATGGVKNIQYF
v_call: TRBV5-4; clone_size: .; d_call: TRBD1; j_call: TRBJ2-5; cdr3_nt: TGTGCCAGCAGCAAGGACAGGGAGGAGACCCAGTACTTC; cdr3_aa: CASSKDREETQYF
v_call: TRBV19; clone_size: .; d_call: TRBD1; j_call: TRBJ1-4; cdr3_nt: TGTGCCAGTAATAAACCGGGACAGGGGACTGAAAAACTGTTTTTT; cdr3_aa: CASNKPGQGTEKLFF
v_call: TRBV5-4; clone_size: once; d_call: TRBD2; j_call: TRBJ2-2; cdr3_nt: TGTGCCAGCAGCTCTTGGACTAGCAGTAACACCGGGGAGCTGTTTTTT; cdr3_aa: CASSSWTSSNTGELFF
v_call: TRBV5-6; clone_size: .; d_call: TRBD1; j_call: TRBJ1-1; cdr3_nt: TGTGCCAGCAGCCCGCAGGGGGGCGACACTGAAGCTTTCTTT; cdr3_aa: CASSPQGGDTEAFF
v_call: TRBV2; clone_size: once; d_call: .; j_call: TRBJ1-2; cdr3_nt: TGTGCCAGCACCGAAAGCGGGGCTAACTATGGCTACACCTTC; cdr3_aa: CASTESGANYGYTF
v_call: TRBV7-9; clone_size: .; d_call: TRBD1; j_call: TRBJ1-1; cdr3_nt: TGTGCCAGCAGATTCCTTACAGGGGGCTCGGGCACTGAAGCTTTCTTT; cdr3_aa: CASRFLTGGSGTEAFF
v_call: TRBV5-6; clone_size: once; d_call: .; j_call: TRBJ1-5; cdr3_nt: TGTGCCAGCGAACGGTGGGGCGGCAATCAGCCCCAGCATTTT; cdr3_aa: CASERWGGNQPQHF
v_call: TRBV19; clone_size: .; d_call: TRBD1; j_call: TRBJ2-2; cdr3_nt: TGTGCCAGTAGTAAGGGGGCGGTAAGCACCGGGGAGCTGTTTTTT; cdr3_aa: CASSKGAVSTGELFF
v_call: TRBV27; clone_size: .; d_call: .; j_call: TRBJ1-1; cdr3_nt: TGTGCCAGCAGTCAGGGTGTTGGTATAGGGACTGAAGCTTTCTTT; cdr3_aa: CASSQGVGIGTEAFF
v_call: TRBV23-1; clone_size: .; d_call: .; j_call: TRBJ1-1; cdr3_nt: TGCGCCAGCAGTCAATCGGGGCAGGGATCTATGAACACTGAAGCTTTCTTT; cdr3_aa: CASSQSGQGSMNTEAFF
v_call: TRBV2; clone_size: .; d_call: .; j_call: TRBJ2-5; cdr3_nt: TGTGCCAGCAGTGCCTCGACGGGAGTCCGAGAGACCCAGTACTTC; cdr3_aa: CASSASTGVRETQYF
v_call: TRBV2; clone_size: once; d_call: TRBD1; j_call: TRBJ1-6; cdr3_nt: TGTGCCAGCAGAGACAGGGGGTGGGATTCACCCCTCCACTTT; cdr3_aa: CASRDRGWDSPLHF